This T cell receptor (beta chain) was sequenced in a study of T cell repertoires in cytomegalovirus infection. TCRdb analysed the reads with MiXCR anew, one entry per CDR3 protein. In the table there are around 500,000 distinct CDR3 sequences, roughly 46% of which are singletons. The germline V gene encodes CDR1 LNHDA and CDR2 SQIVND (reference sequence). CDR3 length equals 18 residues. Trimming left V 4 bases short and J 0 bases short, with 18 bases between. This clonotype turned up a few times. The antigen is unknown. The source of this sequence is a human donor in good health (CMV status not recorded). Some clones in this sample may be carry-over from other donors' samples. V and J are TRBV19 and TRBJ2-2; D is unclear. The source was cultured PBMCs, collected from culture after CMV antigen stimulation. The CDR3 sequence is CASSKPGAARSNTGELFF. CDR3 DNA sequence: TGTGCCAGTAGTAAGCCGGGTGCGGCGCGGTCGAACACCGGGGAGCTGTTTTTT. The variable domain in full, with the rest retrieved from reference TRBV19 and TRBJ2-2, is DGGITQSPKYLFRKEGQNVTLSCEQNLNHDAMYWYRQDPGQGLRLIYYSQIVNDFQKGDIAEGYSVSREKKESFPLTVTSAQKNPTAFYLCASSKPGAARSNTGELFFGEGSRLTVL.